This T cell receptor beta chain was recorded in a study of CD8 T cells in Susac syndrome (dated by TCRdb to 2018 to 2020). In terms of the full investigation: Repertoire sequencing was used to test whether CD8+ T cell activation and differentiation in Susac syndrome was antigen driven. The clonality of the CD8+ T cell repertoire was compared across about 12 healthy donors, some 14 Susac syndrome patients and under 19 multiple sclerosis patients. The paper as a whole reports these results and caveats: The number of individuals in the TCR sequencing and HLA analysis was recognized as being relatively small.

V loses 1 base of germline sequence and J loses 5 bases, and the interval between the two ends is 16 bases. Measured from the cysteine to the phenylalanine, the CDR3 is 15 residues long. CDR3 DNA only is kept here, 45 bases in frame from base 1. For CDR1 and CDR2, the germline V gene lists SGHRS and YFSETQ. RNA was extracted with the RNeasy kit and about 0.5 to 1 ug was reverse transcribed using random hexamers. The immunoSEQ multiplex PCR assay, which covers 54 Vbeta and 13 Jbeta segments, was used to amplify TCR beta CDR3 regions. Bias from PCR amplification was corrected by using a synthetic template baseline for primer optimization and for computational correction. Per the original workflow: Reads were assigned to V, D and J genes according to IMGT and analyzed in immunoSEQ Analyzer, with only productive sequences retained. To calculate clonality, Shannon entropy was normalized by log2 of the number of productive unique sequences and then subtracted from one. For each patient and control, public and private clones were evaluated within the 100 most prevalent clones. A clone was defined as Susac-specific if it was absent from the healthy and MS cohorts, from 950 to 1,300 published viral clones and from other ImmuneACCESS disease sequences. TCRdb reprocessed the public reads (quality trimming at Q25 with fastp, clone calling with MiXCR) and kept in-frame beta chains. Every CDR3 protein is listed once, alongside the most common genes and DNA of its rows. TCRdb's processing, not the authors', yielded these V and J calls. The sample table lists 160,000 or so distinct CDR3 sequences, roughly 95% of them with a count of one. The top ten constitute around 0.15% of the sample.

High-throughput TCR beta sequencing profiled peripheral blood CD8+ and CD4+ T cells from healthy donors, Susac syndrome patients and multiple sclerosis patients. Multiple sclerosis controls were treatment-naive patients with stable or active relapsing-remitting disease fulfilling revised McDonald criteria. Bulk CD8+ and CD4+ T cells were purified by magnetic negative isolation, whereas CD8+ TEMRA cells were enriched by FACS. Blood was collected in EDTA tubes and processed within 24 hours, with PBMCs isolated through density gradient centrifugation. PBMCs intended for TCR sequencing were cryopreserved in liquid nitrogen and thawed later in a water bath at 37 degrees C. The sorted or isolated CD4+, CD8+ and CD8+ TEMRA cells reached a purity of at least 90%. Turning to this clonotype: Its cognate antigen has yet to be identified. Base quality data are lacking; no much larger clone is found one base away.

The source of this sequence is a human donor with multiple sclerosis. Material: CD8+ T cells from PBMCs. The chain is made from TRBV5-1 and TRBJ2-7, with no reliable assignment of the D segment. The CDR3 region has the sequence CASSLTRGRHHEQYF. In nucleotides, the sequence is TGCGCCAGCAGCTTGACTCGCGGAAGACACCACGAGCAGTACTTC.